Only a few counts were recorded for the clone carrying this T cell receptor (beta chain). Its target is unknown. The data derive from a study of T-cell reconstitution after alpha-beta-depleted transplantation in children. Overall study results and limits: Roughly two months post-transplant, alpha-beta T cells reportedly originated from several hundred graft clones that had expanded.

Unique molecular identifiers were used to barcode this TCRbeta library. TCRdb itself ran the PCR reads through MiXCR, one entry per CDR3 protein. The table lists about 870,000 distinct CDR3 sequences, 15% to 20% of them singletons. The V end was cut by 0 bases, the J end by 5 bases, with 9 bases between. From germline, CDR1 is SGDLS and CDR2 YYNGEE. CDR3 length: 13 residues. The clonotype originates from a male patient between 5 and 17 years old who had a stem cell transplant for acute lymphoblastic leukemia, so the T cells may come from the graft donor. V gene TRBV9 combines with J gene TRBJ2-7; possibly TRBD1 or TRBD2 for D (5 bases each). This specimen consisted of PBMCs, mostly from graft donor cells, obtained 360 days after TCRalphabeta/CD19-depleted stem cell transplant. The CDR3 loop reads CASSVAEGNEQYF. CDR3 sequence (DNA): TGTGCCAGCAGCGTAGCTGAGGGGAACGAGCAGTACTTC.